These 25 T cell receptor gamma chains share one sample of origin, sequenced in a study of gamma delta lymphoproliferative disorders and STAT genes. TCRdb re-called the multiplex PCR reads using CATT. The sample contains about 3,000 gamma-chain clones, 8.2% of which appear only once. Sequencing used genomic DNA taken from PBMCs of patients and controls. Sequencing used blood. The receptors shown here come from a human donor in good health.

Note on this clone: Translating this DNA gives a protein that differs at residue 13 from the TCRdb one, which belongs to a much larger clone; a read error is likely, and the protein shown is this translation. The chain combines TRGV9 with TRGJP. Matching the DNA to germline supplied the J gene, which TCRdb does not give. The CDR3 runs to 16 residues. Germline-derived CDR1 and CDR2 are GITISATS and ISYDGTV (reference sequence). The CDR3 sequence is CALWEVPELGKKSKVF. In DNA, the CDR3 is TGTGCCTTGTGGGAGGTGCCAGAGTTGGGCAAAAAAAGCAAGGTATTT.

This clone is labeled as medium-sized (0.01 to 0.1%). V is TRGV9 and J is TRGJ1 or TRGJ2. Assignment of the J gene here rests on matching the DNA to germline, because TCRdb gives none. Germline-derived CDR1 and CDR2 are GITISATS and ISYDGTV (reference sequence). Trimming at V came to 6 bases and at J to 3 bases, leaving 2 bases not matched to a gene. The CDR3 length is 11 residues. The CDR3 region has the DNA TGTGCCTTGTGGCTTTATTATAAGAAACTCTTT. It codes for CALWLYYKKLF.

In this sample, this clone turned up many times. V usage is TRGV9 and J usage is TRGJ1 or TRGJ2. Since TCRdb gives no J gene, matching the DNA to germline was used here to assign it. Looked up from germline, CDR1 is GITISATS and CDR2 is ISYDGTV (reference sequence). The CDR3 loop spans 15 amino acids. V shed 4 bases, J shed 0 bases, and the junction held 9 bases outside the gene matches. CDR3 in DNA: TGTGCCTTGTGGGACGACCAGGGGAATTATTATAAGAAACTCTTT. It yields the protein CALWDDQGNYYKKLF.

In this sample, this clone is medium-sized. The V gene is TRGV10; the J gene was not called. TRGV10 is marked as an open reading frame, function uncertain. The CDR3 is made up of 10 amino acids. The CDR3 is CAAWDEHKLF. Here the CDR3 DNA reads TGTGCTGCGTGGGATGAACACAAACTCTTT.

V is TRGV9 and J is TRGJP. The J gene comes from matching the DNA to germline here; TCRdb lacks it. This CDR3 has 16 amino acids. The V segment lost 5 bases and the J segment 7 bases; nucleotides outside the gene matches: 8. Germline CDR1 GITISATS, CDR2 ISYDGTV (reference sequence). The CDR3 region has the DNA TGTGCCTTGTGGGTCGAAAAGGAGTTGGGCAAAAAAATCAAGGTATTT. Its protein is CALWVEKELGKKIKVF.

This clone was seen only a few times. TCRdb has a much larger clone's protein, which differs at residue 11 from the translation of this DNA, likely because of a read error; what is shown is the protein translated from the DNA. The V gene corresponds to TRGV3; no J gene was called. Per the germline V gene, CDR1 is VTNTFY and CDR2 is YDVSTARD (reference sequence). The CDR3 loop spans 13 amino acids. The CDR3 DNA is TGTGCCACCTGGGACGGCTTTGAGTATAAGAACCTCTTT. Translating it yields CATWDGFEYKNLF.

This clone is medium-sized (0.01 to 0.1%) in the sample. The V call is TRGV2, the J call TRGJ1 or TRGJ2. TCRdb lists no J gene, so it was determined here by aligning the DNA to germline. Germline CDR1 reads EGSNGY; CDR2 reads YDSYNSKV. V dropped 0 bases and J dropped 3; count of bases not matched to a gene: 5. The CDR3 length is 14 residues. The chain's CDR3 is CATWDGGFYYKKLF. The CDR3, as DNA: TGTGCCACCTGGGACGGGGGATTTTATTATAAGAAACTCTTT.

This clone qualifies as medium-sized. This sequence joins TRGV2 and TRGJ1 or TRGJ2. No J gene was available from TCRdb, and it was assigned here by a germline match of the DNA. This CDR3 has 16 residues. The trim removed 1 base at V and 4 bases at J, leaving 13 bases unmatched. Germline loops: CDR1 EGSNGY, CDR2 YDSYNSKV. CDR3 DNA sequence: TGTGCCACCTGGGACGGTCTTAAACCGCGATATTATAAGAAACTCTTT. Translated: CATWDGLKPRYYKKLF.

A few counts support this clone. The J gene is TRGJ1 or TRGJ2, the V gene TRGV3. The J gene comes from matching the DNA to germline here; TCRdb lacks it. This CDR3 contains 13 residues. The V gene end was trimmed by 3 bases and the J gene end by 2 bases; junction bases not matched to a gene: 4. Germline loops: CDR1 VTNTFY, CDR2 YDVSTARD (reference sequence). The CDR3 bases are TGTGCCACCTGGGACTTCTATTATTATAAGAAACTCTTT. The encoded protein is CATWDFYYYKKLF.

The sample holds a few counts of this clone. The DNA is left out, because the CDR3 cannot be placed on it with certainty; the CDR3 is given as TCRdb lists it. For the V gene the call is TRGV11; the J gene has no call. TRGV11 is sorted into the ORF group, with uncertain function. The CDR3 numbers 15 amino acids, ends counted. This chain's CDR3 is CTTVPAGPSDWIKTF.

Judged by abundance, this clone is medium-sized. Other nucleotide sequences from this sample produce the same CDR3. The J gene has no call, while the V gene is TRGV8. In germline, CDR1 is VENAVY, CDR2 YDSYNSRV. The CDR3 runs to 10 residues. CDR3 protein: CATWDLRKLF. In DNA form, the CDR3 reads TGTGCCACCTGGGATCTACGAAAACTCTTT.

This clone rates as medium-sized. The chain couples TRGV3 to TRGJ1 or TRGJ2. TCRdb gives no J gene; it was assigned here by matching the DNA to germline. V shed 3 bases, J shed 11 bases, and the junction held 7 bases outside the gene matches. The germline gives CDR1 VTNTFY, CDR2 YDVSTARD (reference sequence). This CDR3 contains 11 residues. The CDR3 is CATWDSREKLF. The CDR3 coding sequence is TGTGCCACCTGGGACTCCAGAGAGAAACTCTTT.

By sample share, this clone is medium-sized (0.01 to 0.1%). The chain has TRGV4 and TRGJ1 or TRGJ2. Here the J gene was assigned by germline matching of the DNA, as TCRdb has none. The CDR3 sequence is 11 residues long. The germline V gene has CDR1 EGSTGY and CDR2 YDSYTSSV. J was trimmed by 6 bases and V by 9 bases; bases with no gene match: 8. The CDR3 DNA reads TGTGCCACCCCAACGGGTTATAAGAAACTCTTT. It encodes CATPTGYKKLF.

This clone is medium-sized by share. The chain links TRGV2 to TRGJ1 or TRGJ2. In the absence of a J gene in TCRdb, the DNA was matched to germline to assign it here. CDR1 is EGSNGY and CDR2 is YDSYNSKV in the germline V gene. The CDR3 consists of 14 residues. Unmatched junction bases numbered 9, after V lost 0 bases and J lost 7 bases. The CDR3 DNA follows: TGTGCCACCTGGGACGGGCCCTCGGACTATAAGAAACTCTTT. As protein: CATWDGPSDYKKLF.

This clone is deemed medium-sized. The V gene is TRGV5, the J gene TRGJ1 or TRGJ2. TCRdb is silent on the J gene; assignment here came from matching the DNA to germline. CDR3 length equals 13 residues. The J segment lost 3 bases and the V segment lost 1 base, leaving 3 bases of the junction unmatched. Germline assignment: CDR1 VINAFY and CDR2 YDVSNSKD. CDR3 region: CATWDSIYYKKLF. The CDR3 DNA sequence: TGTGCCACCTGGGACAGTATTTATTATAAGAAACTCTTT.

Within the sample, this clone is medium-sized. Other nucleotide sequences in the sample specify the same CDR3. This rearrangement joins TRGV2 to TRGJ1 or TRGJ2. The J gene is absent in TCRdb and was assigned here via DNA matching to germline. There are 14 residues in the CDR3. The junction had 2 bases not matched to a gene; V was cut back by 0 bases and J by 0 bases. The germline CDR1 and CDR2 sequences are EGSNGY and YDSYNSKV. CDR3 DNA: TGTGCCACCTGGGACGGGGCGAATTATTATAAGAAACTCTTT. The encoded protein is CATWDGANYYKKLF.

In its sample, this clone was seen a few times. TCRdb's entry gives the protein of a much larger clone, which mismatches this DNA's translation at residue 11, likely from a read error; the protein reported here is translated from the DNA. The V call is TRGV3, the J call TRGJ1 or TRGJ2. The J gene comes from matching the DNA to germline here; TCRdb lacks it. CDR3 length: 16 amino acids. The germline V gene encodes CDR1 VTNTFY and CDR2 YDVSTARD (reference sequence). The DNA for the CDR3 is TGTGCCACCTGGGACAGGCTCTCGGCGAATCATTATAAGAAACTCTTT. Translating gives CATWDRLSANHYKKLF.

By frequency in the sample, this clone is medium-sized. The V and J genes are TRGV2 and TRGJ1 or TRGJ2. As TCRdb names no J gene, one was assigned here on the basis of a DNA match to germline. The V and J ends lost 5 bases and 2 bases, in that order; junction bases with no gene match: 3. CDR1 and CDR2 (germline): EGSNGY, YDSYNSKV. The CDR3 covers 12 residues. CDR3 loop: CATWGHYYKKLF. The DNA for the CDR3 is TGTGCCACCTGGGGACATTATTATAAGAAACTCTTT.

With respect to this clone: Sequence at one end of the junction differs from germline and may be a read error. V is TRGV10 and J is TRGJ1 or TRGJ2. The J gene, missing from TCRdb, was assigned here through DNA to germline matching. TRGV10 has ORF status, its function being uncertain. This CDR3 is 12 amino acids long. CDR3 sequence (DNA): TGCAGCGTGGGATTATATGGTTATAAGAAACTCTTT. Translating gives CSVGLYGYKKLF.

This clone is medium-sized (0.01 to 0.1%) in the sample. Different DNA sequences within this sample yield the same CDR3. The chain links TRGV4 to TRGJ1 or TRGJ2. Germline matching of the DNA provided the J gene here, since TCRdb leaves it blank. The CDR3 covers 14 residues. Germline CDR1 reads EGSTGY; CDR2 reads YDSYTSSV. Trimming removed 1 base from V and 0 bases from J; junction bases left unmatched: 3. The CDR3 protein is CATWDGQNYYKKLF. The CDR3 nucleotides read TGTGCCACCTGGGATGGACAGAATTATTATAAGAAACTCTTT.

Within the sample, this clone is medium-sized. The chain links TRGV2 to TRGJ1 or TRGJ2. Because TCRdb records no J gene, it was assigned here through a match of the DNA to germline. The CDR3 totals 14 residues. Germline trimming cut 2 bases from V and 6 bases from J; bases unmatched to any gene: 10. CDR1 and CDR2 (germline): EGSNGY, YDSYNSKV. For the CDR3, the DNA is TGTGCCACCTGGGACGAAGCGACTGGTTATAAGAAACTCTTT. Protein: CATWDEATGYKKLF.

This clone occurred many times. Other DNA sequences within the sample encode an identical CDR3. The rearrangement uses TRGV9 and TRGJP. TCRdb carries no J gene annotation; the J gene was assigned here by matching the DNA with germline. This CDR3 is built from 16 residues. Germline V gene data show CDR1 as GITISATS and CDR2 as ISYDGTV (reference sequence). With 1 base clipped from V and 4 bases from J, the junction kept 1 base outside the gene matches. Written as DNA, the CDR3 is TGTGCCTTGTGGGAGGTCCAAGAGTTGGGCAAAAAAATCAAGGTATTT. Its protein product is CALWEVQELGKKIKVF.

By its share, this clone is medium-sized. This chain connects TRGV9 to TRGJ1 or TRGJ2. The J gene is absent in TCRdb and was assigned here via DNA matching to germline. Germline V gene lookup returns CDR1 GITISATS and CDR2 ISYDGTV (reference sequence). V gave up 0 bases and J gave up 12 bases; unmatched junction bases: 2. This CDR3 is built from 10 residues. The CDR3 here is CALWEVRKLF. CDR3 DNA: TGTGCCTTGTGGGAGGTGCGGAAACTCTTT.

Relative to its sample, this clone is medium-sized. The rearrangement joins TRGV10 to TRGJ1 or TRGJ2. The J gene, absent from TCRdb, was called here by matching the DNA to germline. TRGV10 is labeled an ORF, and its function is uncertain. The CDR3 length is 12 residues. V was pared by 8 bases and J by 6 bases, with 8 bases of the junction left unmatched. DNA for the CDR3: TGTGCTGCGTGGGACCCCACTTATAAGAAACTCTTT. It is translated as CAAWDPTYKKLF.

This clone ranks as medium-sized. The V and J genes are TRGV4 and TRGJ1 or TRGJ2. The J gene comes from matching the DNA to germline here; TCRdb lacks it. This CDR3 has 13 residues. Losses at the gene ends were 1 base for V and 7 bases for J; bases not matched to a gene: 7. Germline assignment: CDR1 EGSTGY and CDR2 YDSYTSSV. Written as DNA, the CDR3 is TGTGCCACCTGGGATGGTGAAGGGTATAAGAAACTCTTT. Residues: CATWDGEGYKKLF.